The rows below give T cell receptor beta chains drawn from one sample of a study of CD8+ T cells in alopecia areata. Assay: immunoSEQ multiplex PCR; the TCRdb copy retains only in-frame clones and omits some. The data show 100,000 to 150,000 clones, around 60% seen once. This specimen consisted of CD4+ T cells sorted from blood, obtained at week 0. The receptors were gathered from a human donor with alopecia areata. Each CDR3 is given with its conserved first and last residue. The D gene is left open where the match is weak. Clone size appears in some rows only: once, few, many, or a class for an expanded clone.

J: TRBJ2-2
V: TRBV5-1
size: .
D: .
CDR3: CASSLEIGELFF
DNA: TGCGCCAGCAGCTTGGAAATCGGGGAGCTGTTTTTT

J: TRBJ1-1
V: TRBV5-1
size: .
D: TRBD1
CDR3: CASSLEGDRGGGTEAFF
DNA: TGCGCCAGCAGCTTGGAAGGGGACAGGGGAGGAGGCACTGAAGCTTTCTTT

J: TRBJ2-1
V: TRBV29-1
size: .
D: .
CDR3: CSVSGVRNEQFF
DNA: TGCAGCGTTTCGGGGGTTCGCAATGAGCAGTTCTTC

J: TRBJ2-7
V: TRBV4-2
size: few
D: .
CDR3: CASSHAGARNEQYF
DNA: TGTGCCAGCAGCCACGCGGGGGCGCGGAACGAGCAGTACTTC

J: TRBJ1-3
V: TRBV29-1
size: few
D: .
CDR3: CSVESGYGAEGGNTIYF
DNA: TGCAGCGTTGAAAGCGGATACGGGGCGGAGGGTGGAAACACCATATATTTT

J: TRBJ2-1
V: TRBV6-6
size: once
D: .
CDR3: CASTEPTRDEQFF
DNA: TGTGCCAGCACCGAACCGACTAGAGACGAGCAGTTCTTC

J: TRBJ2-5
V: TRBV13
size: .
D: .
CDR3: CASTRRDTKETQYF
DNA: TGTGCCAGCACCAGACGGGACACCAAAGAGACCCAGTACTTC

J: TRBJ2-7
V: TRBV4-2
size: .
D: TRBD2
CDR3: CASSQDVVRGGNPVQYF
DNA: TGTGCCAGCAGCCAAGATGTTGTGCGGGGGGGGAATCCGGTGCAGTACTTC

J: TRBJ2-7
V: TRBV4-1
size: .
D: .
CDR3: CASSQVGARATYEQYF
DNA: TGCGCCAGCAGCCAAGTAGGAGCGCGAGCCACCTACGAGCAGTACTTC

J: TRBJ2-5
V: TRBV6-5
size: .
D: .
CDR3: CASSYSNRGETQYF
DNA: TGTGCCAGCAGTTACTCGAACCGGGGAGAGACCCAGTACTTC

J: TRBJ2-5
V: TRBV5-4
size: .
D: TRBD2
CDR3: CASSSGTSGRETQYF
DNA: TGTGCCAGCAGCTCCGGGACTAGCGGGAGAGAGACCCAGTACTTC

J: TRBJ2-5
V: TRBV9
size: .
D: .
CDR3: CASSVGGGARETQYF
DNA: TGTGCCAGCAGCGTAGGTGGGGGAGCAAGGGAGACCCAGTACTTC

J: TRBJ1-3
V: TRBV19
size: .
D: .
CDR3: CASSMTGADGNTIYF
DNA: TGTGCCAGTAGTATGACGGGGGCGGATGGAAACACCATATATTTT

J: TRBJ1-1
V: TRBV4-3
size: .
D: .
CDR3: CASSQGAEAFF
DNA: TGCGCCAGCAGCCAAGGAGCGGAAGCTTTCTTT

J: TRBJ1-1
V: TRBV10-3
size: few
D: TRBD1
CDR3: CAIMRGQRNTEAFF
DNA: TGTGCCATCATGAGGGGACAGCGGAACACTGAAGCTTTCTTT

J: TRBJ2-3
V: TRBV5-1
size: .
D: TRBD2
CDR3: CASTGGSGSITDTQYF
DNA: TGCGCCAGCACCGGGGGTAGCGGGAGTATCACAGATACGCAGTATTTT

J: TRBJ2-3
V: TRBV28
size: .
D: TRBD2
CDR3: CASSLLAGEADTQYF
DNA: TGTGCCAGCAGCTTGTTAGCGGGAGAGGCGGATACGCAGTATTTT

J: TRBJ1-6
V: TRBV4-2
size: .
D: .
CDR3: CASSSDGDRTNSPLHF
DNA: TGTGCCAGCAGCTCCGACGGAGACAGGACGAATTCACCCCTCCACTTT

J: TRBJ2-3
V: TRBV5-1
size: few
D: TRBD2
CDR3: CASSPEGTALAGGLSDTQYF
DNA: TGCGCCAGCAGCCCGGAGGGGACAGCTCTAGCGGGAGGCCTATCAGATACGCAGTATTTT

J: TRBJ1-2
V: TRBV30
size: .
D: TRBD1
CDR3: CAWSVSFGTGVFRGYTF
DNA: TGTGCCTGGAGCGTCAGTTTTGGGACAGGGGTATTTCGTGGCTACACCTTC

J: TRBJ2-3
V: TRBV11-2
size: .
D: TRBD2
CDR3: CASSFLAGGRTPDTQYF
DNA: TGTGCCAGCAGCTTCCTAGCGGGGGGCCGGACCCCAGATACGCAGTATTTT

J: TRBJ2-5
V: TRBV7-9
size: medium-sized
D: .
CDR3: CASSLVPFGQETQYF
DNA: TGTGCCAGCAGCTTGGTACCGTTTGGGCAAGAGACCCAGTACTTC

J: TRBJ1-2
V: TRBV19
size: .
D: TRBD1
CDR3: CASSAGTGDNYGYTF
DNA: TGTGCCAGTAGTGCCGGGACAGGGGATAACTATGGCTACACCTTC

J: TRBJ2-3
V: TRBV7-9
size: few
D: TRBD1
CDR3: CASSIGQGDTQYF
DNA: TGTGCCAGCAGCATCGGACAGGGCGATACGCAGTATTTT

J: TRBJ1-2
V: TRBV29-1
size: .
D: TRBD1
CDR3: CSVTRGGVYYGYTF
DNA: TGCAGCGTTACCAGGGGGGGCGTCTACTATGGCTACACCTTC

J: TRBJ2-7
V: TRBV11-2
size: .
D: TRBD2
CDR3: CASTRLAGSSYEQYF
DNA: TGTGCCAGCACCCGTTTAGCGGGAAGCTCCTACGAGCAGTACTTC

J: TRBJ2-1
V: TRBV7-3
size: .
D: TRBD2
CDR3: CASSGGGRAYNEQFF
DNA: TGTGCCAGCAGCGGAGGCGGGAGGGCCTACAATGAGCAGTTCTTC

J: TRBJ2-4
V: TRBV23-1
size: .
D: TRBD1
CDR3: CASTGGRSKNIQYF
DNA: TGCGCCAGTACAGGGGGACGATCCAAAAACATTCAGTACTTC

J: TRBJ2-7
V: TRBV21-1
size: .
D: .
CDR3: CASSRGTIELYEQYF
DNA: TGTGCCAGCAGCAGGGGGACAATCGAGCTTTACGAGCAGTACTTC

J: TRBJ2-7
V: TRBV7-2
size: few
D: .
CDR3: CASSSGPFTYEQYF
DNA: TGTGCCAGCAGCTCCGGACCCTTCACCTACGAGCAGTACTTC

J: TRBJ2-3
V: TRBV10-3
size: once
D: .
CDR3: CAISRDSYTDTQYF
DNA: TGTGCCATCAGCCGGGACTCTTACACAGATACGCAGTATTTT

J: TRBJ1-1
V: TRBV28
size: few
D: .
CDR3: CASTAVNTEAFF
DNA: TGTGCCAGCACGGCGGTGAACACTGAAGCTTTCTTT

J: TRBJ2-5
V: TRBV6-5
size: .
D: TRBD2
CDR3: CASSTTQAGTQYF
DNA: TGTGCCAGCAGTACCACGCAAGCGGGAACCCAGTACTTC

J: TRBJ2-1
V: TRBV5-4
size: .
D: .
CDR3: CASSLEVHNEQFF
DNA: TGTGCCAGCAGCTTGGAGGTTCACAATGAGCAGTTCTTC

J: TRBJ2-1
V: TRBV7-2
size: .
D: .
CDR3: CASSAGTVPREQFF
DNA: TGTGCCAGCAGCGCCGGGACTGTCCCGCGGGAGCAGTTCTTC

J: TRBJ2-7
V: TRBV5-1
size: .
D: .
CDR3: CASSLEVGSYEQYF
DNA: TGCGCCAGCAGCTTGGAGGTGGGCTCCTACGAGCAGTACTTC

J: TRBJ2-4
V: TRBV4-1
size: .
D: .
CDR3: CASSQGFAAGAAKNIQYF
DNA: TGCGCCAGCAGCCAAGGATTTGCGGCGGGGGCCGCCAAAAACATTCAGTACTTC

J: TRBJ2-7
V: TRBV30
size: few
D: TRBD2
CDR3: CAWNPRTSGTYEQYF
DNA: TGTGCCTGGAACCCGCGGACTAGCGGGACCTACGAGCAGTACTTC

J: TRBJ2-5
V: TRBV14
size: few
D: .
CDR3: CASSPNWEETQYF
DNA: TGTGCCAGCAGCCCCAATTGGGAGGAGACCCAGTACTTC

J: TRBJ2-1
V: TRBV7-2
size: few
D: .
CDR3: CASSISAYNEQFF
DNA: TGTGCCAGCAGCATCTCCGCCTACAATGAGCAGTTCTTC

J: TRBJ2-3
V: TRBV30
size: .
D: .
CDR3: CACGLDTQYF
DNA: TGTGCCTGTGGGCTGGATACGCAGTATTTT

J: TRBJ1-2
V: TRBV18
size: once
D: .
CDR3: CASSPKAERVNGYTF
DNA: TGTGCCAGCTCACCAAAGGCTGAGAGGGTTAATGGCTACACCTTC

J: TRBJ1-6
V: TRBV19
size: .
D: .
CDR3: CASSIQRQPQNSPLHF
DNA: TGTGCCAGTAGTATTCAGCGACAGCCTCAAAATTCACCCCTCCACTTT

J: TRBJ2-2
V: TRBV29-1
size: .
D: .
CDR3: CSVAGAGGELFF
DNA: TGCAGCGTTGCAGGGGCGGGCGGGGAGCTGTTTTTT

J: TRBJ1-1
V: TRBV2
size: .
D: TRBD1
CDR3: CASSGQGSGWAFF
DNA: TGTGCCAGCAGTGGACAGGGAAGCGGGTGGGCTTTCTTT

J: TRBJ1-2
V: TRBV7-9
size: .
D: .
CDR3: CASSLPGLPYGYTF
DNA: TGTGCCAGCAGCTTACCAGGGCTCCCTTATGGCTACACCTTC

J: TRBJ2-7
V: TRBV7-2
size: .
D: TRBD1
CDR3: CASSLQGAEYEQYF
DNA: TGTGCCAGCAGCTTGCAGGGGGCGGAGTACGAGCAGTACTTC

J: TRBJ2-7
V: TRBV2
size: few
D: .
CDR3: CASRRDGAYEQYF
DNA: TGTGCCAGCCGGCGGGACGGGGCCTACGAGCAGTACTTC

J: TRBJ2-3
V: TRBV4-1
size: .
D: .
CDR3: CASSAGQWTDTQYF
DNA: TGCGCCAGCAGCGCGGGACAGTGGACAGATACGCAGTATTTT

J: TRBJ2-1
V: TRBV19
size: .
D: .
CDR3: CASSSRAGYNEQFF
DNA: TGTGCCAGTAGTTCCAGGGCAGGGTACAATGAGCAGTTCTTC